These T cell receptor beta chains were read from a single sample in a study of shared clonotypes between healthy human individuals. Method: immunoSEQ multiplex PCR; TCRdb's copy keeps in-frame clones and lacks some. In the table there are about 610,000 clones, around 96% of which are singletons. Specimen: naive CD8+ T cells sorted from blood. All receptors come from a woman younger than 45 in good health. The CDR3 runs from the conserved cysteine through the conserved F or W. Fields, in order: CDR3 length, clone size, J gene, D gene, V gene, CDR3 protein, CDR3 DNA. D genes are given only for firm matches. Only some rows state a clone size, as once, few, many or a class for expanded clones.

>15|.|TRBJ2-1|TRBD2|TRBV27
CASSLGLAGGQEQFF
TGTGCCAGCAGTTTAGGACTAGCGGGAGGGCAGGAGCAGTTCTTC
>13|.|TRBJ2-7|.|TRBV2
CASNPGHFYEQYF
TGTGCCAGCAATCCTGGACACTTCTACGAGCAGTACTTC
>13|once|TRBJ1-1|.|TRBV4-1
CASVPQGGTEAFF
TGCGCCAGCGTCCCGCAGGGAGGTACTGAAGCTTTCTTT
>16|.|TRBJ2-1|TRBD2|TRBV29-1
CSVGLAGVSSYNEQFF
TGCAGCGTTGGGCTAGCGGGAGTAAGCTCCTACAATGAGCAGTTCTTC
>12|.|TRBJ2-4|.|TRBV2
CASSESKNIQYF
TGTGCCAGCAGTGAATCCAAAAACATTCAGTACTTC
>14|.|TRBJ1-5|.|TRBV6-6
CASSQTGSVQPQHF
TGTGCCAGCAGCCAGACAGGTAGTGTGCAGCCCCAGCATTTT
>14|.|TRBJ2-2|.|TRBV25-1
CASSERPYTGELFF
TGTGCCAGCAGTGAAAGACCGTACACCGGGGAGCTGTTTTTT
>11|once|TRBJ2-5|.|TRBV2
CASSVQETQYF
TGTGCCAGCAGTGTCCAAGAGACCCAGTACTTC
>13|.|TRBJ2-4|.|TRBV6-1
CASTTLGGWNQYF
TGTGCCAGCACCACCTTGGGCGGCTGGAATCAGTACTTC
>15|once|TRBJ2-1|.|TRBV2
CASSEGSGAYNEQFF
TGTGCCAGCAGTGAAGGGTCTGGTGCTTACAATGAGCAGTTCTTC
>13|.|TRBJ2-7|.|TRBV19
CASRQAGSYEQYF
TGTGCCAGCAGACAGGCTGGCTCCTACGAGCAGTACTTC
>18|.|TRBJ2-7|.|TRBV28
CASSLTTGTSSMSSEQYF
TGTGCCAGCAGCCTAACTACCGGGACTTCCTCCATGTCTTCCGAGCAGTACTTC
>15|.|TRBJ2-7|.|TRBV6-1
CASNSGRGGGYEQYF
TGTGCCAGCAATTCCGGGAGAGGGGGCGGCTACGAGCAGTACTTC
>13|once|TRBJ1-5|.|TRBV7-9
CASTGENSQPQHF
TGTGCCAGCACGGGGGAAAATAGTCAGCCCCAGCATTTT
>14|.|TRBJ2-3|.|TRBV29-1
CSVEGGRVPDTQYF
TGCAGCGTTGAAGGGGGGAGAGTACCCGATACGCAGTATTTT
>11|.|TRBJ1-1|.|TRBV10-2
CASSGGTEAFF
TGCGCCAGCAGTGGAGGTACTGAAGCTTTCTTT
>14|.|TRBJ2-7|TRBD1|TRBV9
CASSVADRNYEQYF
TGTGCCAGCAGCGTAGCGGACAGGAACTACGAGCAGTACTTC
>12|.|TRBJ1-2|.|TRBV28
CASIIEGYGYTF
TGTGCCAGCATAATTGAGGGGTATGGCTACACCTTC
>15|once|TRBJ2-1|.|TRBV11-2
CASSLGRSSYNEQFF
TGTGCCAGCAGCTTAGGACGGAGCTCCTACAATGAGCAGTTCTTC
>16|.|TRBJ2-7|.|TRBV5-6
CASSPHEGRRSYEQYF
TGTGCCAGCAGCCCTCACGAGGGGAGGCGCTCCTACGAGCAGTACTTC
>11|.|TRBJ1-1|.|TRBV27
CASGSNTEAFF
TGTGCCAGCGGAAGTAACACTGAAGCTTTCTTT
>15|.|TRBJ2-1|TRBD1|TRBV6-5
CASREHGTALDEQFF
TGTGCCAGCAGGGAACATGGGACAGCGCTCGATGAGCAGTTCTTC
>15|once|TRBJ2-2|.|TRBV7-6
CASSLDLVGTGELFF
TGTGCCAGCAGCTTAGATCTAGTAGGGACCGGGGAGCTGTTTTTT
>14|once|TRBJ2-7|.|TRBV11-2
CASSLVGNTYEQYF
TGTGCCAGCAGCTTAGTGGGCAACACCTACGAGCAGTACTTC
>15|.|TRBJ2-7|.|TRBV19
CASSIAGYASYEQYF
TGTGCCAGTAGTATAGCCGGGTACGCGTCCTACGAGCAGTACTTC
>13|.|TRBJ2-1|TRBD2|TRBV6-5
CASSWREGNEQFF
TGTGCCAGTTCGTGGCGGGAGGGGAATGAGCAGTTCTTC
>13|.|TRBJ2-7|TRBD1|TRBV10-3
CAISSGQDYEQYF
TGTGCCATCAGCTCGGGACAGGACTACGAGCAGTACTTC
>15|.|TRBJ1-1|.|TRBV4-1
CASSHDRKGMTEAFF
TGCGCCAGCAGCCATGACCGGAAGGGGATGACTGAAGCTTTCTTT
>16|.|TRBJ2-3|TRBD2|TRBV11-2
CASSERTSGVSDTQYF
TGTGCCAGCAGCGAAAGGACTAGCGGGGTCTCAGATACGCAGTATTTT
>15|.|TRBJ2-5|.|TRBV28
CASSPDSGTGETQYF
TGTGCCAGCAGCCCAGATAGCGGGACAGGAGAGACCCAGTACTTC
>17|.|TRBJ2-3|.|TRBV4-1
CASSLEGGTNLQDTQYF
TGCGCCAGCAGCCTGGAGGGGGGGACTAACCTCCAGGATACGCAGTATTTT
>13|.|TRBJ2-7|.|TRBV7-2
CASSLTRNYEQYF
TGTGCCAGCAGCTTAACGCGGAACTACGAGCAGTACTTC
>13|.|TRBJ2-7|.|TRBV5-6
CASSSQGADEQYF
TGTGCCAGCAGCTCACAAGGGGCGGACGAGCAGTACTTC
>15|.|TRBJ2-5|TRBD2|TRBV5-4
CASSLGLAAQETQYF
TGTGCCAGCAGCTTGGGACTAGCGGCACAAGAGACCCAGTACTTC
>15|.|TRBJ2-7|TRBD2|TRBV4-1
CASSLRTSGYYEQYF
TGCGCCAGCAGCCTACGGACTAGCGGGTACTACGAGCAGTACTTC
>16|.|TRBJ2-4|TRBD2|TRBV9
CASSVGGTSGKNIQYF
TGTGCCAGCAGCGTAGGTGGAACTAGCGGCAAAAACATTCAGTACTTC
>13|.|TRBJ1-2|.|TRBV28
CASSFQGNYGYTF
TGTGCCAGCAGTTTTCAGGGAAACTACGGCTACACCTTC
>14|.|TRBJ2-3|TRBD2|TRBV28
CATLAGGPGDTQYF
TGTGCCACCCTAGCGGGAGGGCCTGGAGATACGCAGTATTTT
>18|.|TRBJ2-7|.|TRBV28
CASSPRGWSYRISYEQYF
TGTGCCAGCAGTCCCCGCGGTTGGTCGTACAGGATATCCTACGAGCAGTACTTC
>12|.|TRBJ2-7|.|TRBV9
CASSPYKGEQYF
TGTGCCAGCAGCCCCTATAAGGGCGAGCAGTACTTC
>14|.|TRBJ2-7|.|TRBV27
CASASTLPTYEQYF
TGTGCCAGCGCCTCTACCCTTCCCACCTACGAGCAGTACTTC
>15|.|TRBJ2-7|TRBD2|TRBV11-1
CASSLELASGYEQYF
TGTGCCAGCAGCTTGGAATTAGCTAGCGGCTACGAGCAGTACTTC
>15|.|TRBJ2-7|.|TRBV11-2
CASSLGSGVLVVQYF
TGTGCCAGCAGCTTAGGGTCGGGTGTTTTGGTGGTGCAGTACTTC
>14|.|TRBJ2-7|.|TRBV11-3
CASSLGGSSYEQYF
TGTGCCAGCAGCTTAGGAGGGAGCTCCTACGAGCAGTACTTC
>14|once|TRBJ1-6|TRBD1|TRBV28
CASKGAPYNSPLHF
TGTGCCAGCAAGGGGGCACCCTATAATTCACCCCTCCACTTT
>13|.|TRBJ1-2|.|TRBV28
CASSLYPRYGYTF
TGTGCCAGCAGTCTGTACCCCCGCTATGGCTACACCTTC
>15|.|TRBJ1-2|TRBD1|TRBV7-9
CASSSSQQGRYGYTF
TGTGCCAGCAGCTCATCCCAACAGGGGCGGTATGGCTACACCTTC
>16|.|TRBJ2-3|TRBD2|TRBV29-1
CSVEGTSGSFADTQYF
TGCAGCGTTGAAGGGACTAGCGGGAGTTTCGCAGATACGCAGTATTTT
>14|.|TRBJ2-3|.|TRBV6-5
CASSYVASTDTQYF
TGTGCCAGCAGTTACGTGGCTAGCACAGATACGCAGTATTTT
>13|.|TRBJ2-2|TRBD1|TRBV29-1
CSSRDRDVGELFF
TGCAGCTCCAGGGACAGGGACGTCGGGGAGCTGTTTTTT
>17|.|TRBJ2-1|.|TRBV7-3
CASSTDSPWNAYNEQFF
TGTGCCAGCAGCACCGATTCACCTTGGAATGCCTACAATGAGCAGTTCTTC
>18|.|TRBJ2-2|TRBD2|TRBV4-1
CASSHSPGTSGRGGELFF
TGCGCCAGCAGCCATTCCCCCGGGACTAGCGGGAGGGGCGGGGAGCTGTTTTTT
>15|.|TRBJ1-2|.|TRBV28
CASTEGSQGGYGYTF
TGTGCCAGCACCGAAGGGTCACAGGGTGGCTATGGCTACACCTTC